This section outlines one T cell receptor (beta chain) sequence together with its context. Synthetic TCR analog templates were added to each PCR reaction. TCRdb keeps only in-frame clones here, not all; method: immunoSEQ multiplex PCR. The profile covers 80,000 to 130,000 clones, with around 93% appearing a single time and about 0.92% taken by the ten largest. This entry belongs to a study of PD-L1 blockade in urothelial cancer. About the research overall: In 2014 therapy began: atezolizumab 1,200 mg intravenously every 3 weeks. Blood analysis took place 3 weeks (second dose) and 6 weeks after treatment start.

J was trimmed by 5 bases and V by 5 bases; bases with no gene match: 4. The CDR3 totals 15 residues. Germline CDR1 is SGHNT and CDR2 is YENEEA. Locally advanced or metastatic urothelial carcinoma was present in patients. The receptor was isolated from a woman older than 75 with urothelial cancer. The sample was PBMCs, taken around atezolizumab (anti-PD-L1) treatment. This chain links TRBV11-3 with TRBJ2-1; 12 nucleotides line up with TRBD2. The CDR3 is CASSTGLAGNNEQFF. The CDR3 coding sequence is TGTGCCAGCAGCACCGGACTAGCGGGAAACAATGAGCAGTTCTTC.